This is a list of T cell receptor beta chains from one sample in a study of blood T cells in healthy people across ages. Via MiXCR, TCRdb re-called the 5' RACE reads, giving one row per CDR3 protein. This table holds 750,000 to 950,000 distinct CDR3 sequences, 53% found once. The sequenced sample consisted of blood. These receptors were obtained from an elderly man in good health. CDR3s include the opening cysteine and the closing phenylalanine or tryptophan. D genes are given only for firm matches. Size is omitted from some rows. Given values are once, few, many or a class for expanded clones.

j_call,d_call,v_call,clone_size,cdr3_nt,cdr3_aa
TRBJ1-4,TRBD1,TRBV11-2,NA,TGTGCCAGCAGCTCCTACAGGGGGTCTAATGAAAAACTGTTTTTT,CASSSYRGSNEKLFF
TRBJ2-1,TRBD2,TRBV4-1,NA,TGCGCCAGCAACCAAGGAGTACTAGCGCTCTCCTACAATGAGCAGTTCTTC,CASNQGVLALSYNEQFF
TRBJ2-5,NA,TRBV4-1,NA,TGCGCCAGCAGCCCGAGTCTGGGCGACCCGACCCACTACTTC,CASSPSLGDPTHYF
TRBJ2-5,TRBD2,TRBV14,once,TGTGCCAGCAGTCCGGGACTAGCGGGTCTGCAGCAAGAGACCCAGTACTTC,CASSPGLAGLQQETQYF
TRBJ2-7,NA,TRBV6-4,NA,TGTGCCAGCAGTGACGGTATAGGACCCCCCTACGAGCAGTACTTC,CASSDGIGPPYEQYF
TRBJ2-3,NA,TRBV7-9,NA,TGTGCCAGCAGCATTAGCGGAGATACGCAGTATTTT,CASSISGDTQYF
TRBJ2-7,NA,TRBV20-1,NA,TGCAGTGCTAGATGCTCGGGTACCTACGAGCAGTACTTC,CSARCSGTYEQYF
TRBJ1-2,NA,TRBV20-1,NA,TGCAGTGCTCCCGTAGCCCAGGCCGCGGGGGGCTACACCTTC,CSAPVAQAAGGYTF
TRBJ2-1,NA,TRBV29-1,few,TGCAGCGTTCATAGTGGCCATGAGCAGTTCTTC,CSVHSGHEQFF
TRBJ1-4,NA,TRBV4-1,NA,TGCGCCAGCGGACAGACACGGGGAGAAAAACTGTTTTTT,CASGQTRGEKLFF
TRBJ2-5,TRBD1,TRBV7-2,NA,TGTGCCAGCAGTGACAGGGGGCGCCGGGAGACCCAGTACTTC,CASSDRGRRETQYF
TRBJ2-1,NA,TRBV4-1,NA,TGCGCCAGCAGCCAAGGGAAGGAGTACAATGAGCAGTTCTTC,CASSQGKEYNEQFF
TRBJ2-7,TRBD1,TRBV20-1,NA,TGCAGTGCCGTTACAGGGGTTTCCCGAGGCGAGCAGTACTTC,CSAVTGVSRGEQYF
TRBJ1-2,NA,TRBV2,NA,TGTGCCAGCAGTGCTGCTCCGGGACAAACTTATGGCTACACCTTC,CASSAAPGQTYGYTF
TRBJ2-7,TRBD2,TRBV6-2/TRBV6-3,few,TGTGCCAGCATTGCGAGCGGGAGGGCCTACGAGCAGTACTTC,CASIASGRAYEQYF
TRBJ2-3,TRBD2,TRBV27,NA,TGTGCCAGCACAGGAGTCGGGACTAGTACAGATACGCAGTATTTT,CASTGVGTSTDTQYF
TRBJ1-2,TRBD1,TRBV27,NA,TGTGCCAGCAGATCGACCGGGACAGAGGGCATGGGAGGCTACACCTTC,CASRSTGTEGMGGYTF
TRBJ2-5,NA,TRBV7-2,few,TGTGCCAGCAGCTCCCCTGCGGGGGAGACCCAGTACTTC,CASSSPAGETQYF
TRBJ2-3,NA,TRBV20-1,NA,TGCAGTGCTAGTATCTTAGCGATGGACACAGATACGCAGTATTTT,CSASILAMDTDTQYF
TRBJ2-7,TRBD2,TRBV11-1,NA,TGTGCCAGCAGCGGAGGACTAGCCCCCTACGAGCAGTACTTC,CASSGGLAPYEQYF
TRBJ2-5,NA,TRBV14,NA,TGTGCCAGCAGCCAAGTCGGGCTGGGGGAGACCCAGTACTTC,CASSQVGLGETQYF
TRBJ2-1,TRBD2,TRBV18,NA,TGTGCCGGCTCACCCAATCGCGGTCTAGCGGAAAACAATGAGCAGTTCTTC,CAGSPNRGLAENNEQFF
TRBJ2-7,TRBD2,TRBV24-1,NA,TGTGCCACCAGTGTACCGAAGACTAGCGGGAATGATGATGAGCAGTACTTC,CATSVPKTSGNDDEQYF
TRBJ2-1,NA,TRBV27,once,TGTGCCAGCAGTTCGCGAGGGAAGTACAATGAGCAGTTCTTC,CASSSRGKYNEQFF
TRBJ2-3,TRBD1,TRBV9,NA,TGTGCCAGCGGCCCTCGGGGACAGGACATAACAGATACGCAGTATTTT,CASGPRGQDITDTQYF
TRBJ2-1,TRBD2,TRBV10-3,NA,TGTGCCATCAGTGAGATAAGCGGGAGGCCCTACAATGAGCAGTTCTTC,CAISEISGRPYNEQFF
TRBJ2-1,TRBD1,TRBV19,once,TGTGCCAGTAGTGCCGGGACAGGGAAAGAGACCCAGTTCTTC,CASSAGTGKETQFF
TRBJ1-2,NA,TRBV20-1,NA,TGCAGTGCCAATCAGGGTTATGGCTACACCTTC,CSANQGYGYTF
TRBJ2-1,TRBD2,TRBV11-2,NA,TGTGCCAGCAGGCCCCCGAGCGGGAGGGGGAGCTCCTACAATGAGCAGTTCTTC,CASRPPSGRGSSYNEQFF
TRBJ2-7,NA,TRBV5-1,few,TGCGCCAGCAGCCCCCCTACAAGCTCCTACGAGCAGTACTTC,CASSPPTSSYEQYF
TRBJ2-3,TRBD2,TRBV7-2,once,TGTGCCAGCAGCAAGACTAGCGTGCTCACAGATACGCAGTATTTT,CASSKTSVLTDTQYF
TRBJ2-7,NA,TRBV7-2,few,TGTGCCAGCAGCCCTAATAAGGTAGGGCCCGCCTCTGGCCCCTACGAGCAGTACTTC,CASSPNKVGPASGPYEQYF
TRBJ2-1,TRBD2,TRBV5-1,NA,TGCGCCAGCCAGCCCTCTATCGGGACTAGTTCGTCCAATGAGCAGTTCTTC,CASQPSIGTSSSNEQFF
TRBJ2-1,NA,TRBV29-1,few,TGCAGGCGACAGGAGCCACCCGAATACCCGTCCTACAATGAGCAGTTCTTC,CRRQEPPEYPSYNEQFF
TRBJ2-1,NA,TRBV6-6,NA,TGTGCCAGCAGTTATGATTTGTTCAATGAGCAGTTCTTC,CASSYDLFNEQFF
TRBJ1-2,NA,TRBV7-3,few,TGTGCCAGCAGCCCGTCGAACGCCAACTATGGCTACACCTTC,CASSPSNANYGYTF
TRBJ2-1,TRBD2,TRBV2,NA,TGTGCCAGCAGTGAATGGACTAGTTCCTACAATGAGCAGTTCTTC,CASSEWTSSYNEQFF
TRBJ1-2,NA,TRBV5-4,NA,TGTGCCAGCAGCCTTTGGGGCACAGCCGGCTATGGCTACACCTTC,CASSLWGTAGYGYTF
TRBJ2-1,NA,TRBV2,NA,TGTGCCAGCAGGGACAGCACGCGGGGGCAGTTCTTC,CASRDSTRGQFF
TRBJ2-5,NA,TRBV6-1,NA,TGTGCCAGCAGTGTCGTGTTCCAAGAGACCCAGTACTTC,CASSVVFQETQYF
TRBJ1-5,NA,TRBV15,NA,TGTGCCACCAGCAGAGAGGGTTGGAATCAGCCCCAGCATTTT,CATSREGWNQPQHF
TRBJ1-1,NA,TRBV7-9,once,TGTGCCAGCAGCCCCCGGGGGACGAACACTGAAGCTTTCTTT,CASSPRGTNTEAFF
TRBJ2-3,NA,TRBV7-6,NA,TGTGCCAGCAGCTTAGGGACTCGGATTGGGGGATACGCGTATTTT,CASSLGTRIGGYAYF
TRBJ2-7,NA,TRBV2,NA,TGTGCCAGCAGAGCCGACCTATGGAGGGAGACAGGTACCTACGAGCAGTACTTC,CASRADLWRETGTYEQYF
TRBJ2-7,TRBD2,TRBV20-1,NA,TGCAGTGCTCCACTAGCGGGAGTGGGTTCGGGGGAGCAGTACTTC,CSAPLAGVGSGEQYF
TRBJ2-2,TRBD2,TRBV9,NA,TGTGCCAGCAGCGTAGCTAAACTAGCGGGAGTCGTCACCGGGGAGCTGTTTTTT,CASSVAKLAGVVTGELFF
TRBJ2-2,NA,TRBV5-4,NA,TGTGCCAGCAGCTCGTTTAGGTTGCAGAACACCGGGGAGCTGTTTTTT,CASSSFRLQNTGELFF
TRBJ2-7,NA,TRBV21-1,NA,TGTGCCAGCAGCAAAGCGGGGCTAGCGGTTAGCTCCTACGAGCAGTACTTC,CASSKAGLAVSSYEQYF
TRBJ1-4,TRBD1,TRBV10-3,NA,TGTGCCATCAGGGCCGGGACAGGGGATGAAAAACTGTTTTTT,CAIRAGTGDEKLFF
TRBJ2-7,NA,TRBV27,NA,TGTGCCAGCAGCCGCCCGGGACTGGCCTCCTACGAGCAGTACTTC,CASSRPGLASYEQYF
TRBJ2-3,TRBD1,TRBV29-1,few,TGCAGCGTTGAAGATCAGGGACAGGGCGTGGATACGCAGTATTTT,CSVEDQGQGVDTQYF
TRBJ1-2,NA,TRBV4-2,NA,TGTGCCAGCAGCCAAGCAGGGACCGCCGACTATGGCTACACCTTC,CASSQAGTADYGYTF
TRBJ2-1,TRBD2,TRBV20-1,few,TGCAGTGCCAGAGGTGGTTTGGGCGGGAGGGGTACTGAGCAGTTCTTC,CSARGGLGGRGTEQFF